This record concerns one TCR beta chain sequence. Its target is unknown. Germline assignment: CDR1 GTSNPN and CDR2 SVGIG (reference sequence). This CDR3 is 13 amino acids long. V shed 3 bases and J shed 3 bases, with 11 bases lying between them. The libraries were made with immunoSEQ v3.0 at survey level. Here immunoSEQ multiplex PCR was the method, and the copy in TCRdb shows in-frame clones only, minus some. The table lists approximately 18,000 clones, 75% to 90% of them singletons. This sample stems from a study of long-term antiretroviral therapy in people with HIV. Findings and limits, study-wide: Participants lacked recorded data on ART adherence, viral resistance or therapy changes. Diversity measured after ART increased yet remained under transplant donor controls.

Each donor had at least one pre-ART and at least two post-ART PBMC samples. Before DNA extraction, 1-10 million cryopreserved PBMC were held in the samples. The sequence came from a woman in her thirties or forties with HIV. The specimen was unsorted PBMCs, collected 0.2 years after starting antiretroviral therapy. The chain combines TRBV30 with TRBJ1-1, with D possibly matching TRBD1 (5 bases). CDR3 coding DNA: TGTGCCTGGAGGGGCGGGGGTTACACTGAAGCTTTCTTT. Amino acid sequence: CAWRGGGYTEAFF.